This T cell receptor (beta chain) was sequenced during a study of shared clonotypes between healthy human individuals. Clones were sequenced by immunoSEQ multiplex PCR, and TCRdb holds only the in-frame ones, with some missing. The sample includes 550,000 to 850,000 clones, over 55% seen only once; the top ten take approximately 1.8%. Trimming took off 4 bases at V and 6 bases at J, with 10 bases between the two ends. Germline assignment: CDR1 SGHNT and CDR2 YENEEA. CDR3 length: 12 residues. Study-level points and caveats: Of the naive CD4 clonotypes, approximately 5% were shared across a few donors.

Of note for this clone: Its matching antigen is unknown.

This receptor was obtained from a woman in her 30s in good health. The chain joins TRBV11-3 to TRBJ2-7, with D possibly being TRBD2 (5 bases). The sample taken for sequencing was memory CD4+ T cells sorted from blood. This sample's subset: CD45RA-negative fraction. Written as DNA, the CDR3 is TGTGCCAGCAGCTCAAGAAGCGGCGAGCAGTACTTC. This encodes CASSSRSGEQYF.